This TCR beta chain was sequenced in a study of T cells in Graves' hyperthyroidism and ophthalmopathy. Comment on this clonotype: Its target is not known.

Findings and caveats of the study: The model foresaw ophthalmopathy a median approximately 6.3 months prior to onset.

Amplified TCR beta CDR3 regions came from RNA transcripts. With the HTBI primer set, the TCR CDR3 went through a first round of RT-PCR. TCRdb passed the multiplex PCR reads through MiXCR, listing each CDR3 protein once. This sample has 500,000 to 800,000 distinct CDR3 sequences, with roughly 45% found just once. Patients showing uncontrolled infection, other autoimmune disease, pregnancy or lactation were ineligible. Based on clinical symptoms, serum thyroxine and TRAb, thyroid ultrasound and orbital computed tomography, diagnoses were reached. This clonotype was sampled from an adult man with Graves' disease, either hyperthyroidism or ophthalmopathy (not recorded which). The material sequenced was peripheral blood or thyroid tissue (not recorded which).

The CDR3 sequence is CSGARGPGYGYTF. CDR3 coding DNA: TGCAGCGGAGCCAGGGGCCCGGGGTATGGCTACACCTTC. J is TRBJ1-2 and V is TRBV29-1, with a tentative D call TRBD1 (6 bases). Trimming took off 7 bases at V and 5 bases at J, with 17 bases between the two ends. Germline V gives CDR1 SQVTM, CDR2 ANQGSEA. The CDR3 contains 13 residues.